This T cell receptor beta chain was found in a study of neurological immune-mediated disorders. With 10-nucleotide random UMIs included, cDNA was synthesized by 5'RACE. Each CDR3 protein gets one entry after TCRdb re-called the 5' RACE reads with MiXCR. The data hold under 60,000 distinct CDR3 sequences, with about 9.4% observed a single time. CDR3 length: 17 residues. With 0 bases removed from V and 0 bases from J, the gap between germline ends came to 12 bases. Germline CDR1 and CDR2: MNHEY and SVGEGT. The starting material, 2 million PBMCs stored at -80 C, gave rise to the unsorted libraries. This clonotype was counted ten times or more.

This chain joins TRBV6-2 or TRBV6-3 and TRBJ2-1; D may correspond to TRBD1 or TRBD2 (5 bases each). Input material: PBMCs. This receptor was obtained from a woman between 40 and 55 years old with HTLV-1-associated myelopathy (HAM/TSP). The CDR3 loop reads CASSYSRDRSSYNEQFF. Here the CDR3 DNA reads TGTGCCAGCAGTTACTCAAGGGACCGGAGCTCCTACAATGAGCAGTTCTTC.